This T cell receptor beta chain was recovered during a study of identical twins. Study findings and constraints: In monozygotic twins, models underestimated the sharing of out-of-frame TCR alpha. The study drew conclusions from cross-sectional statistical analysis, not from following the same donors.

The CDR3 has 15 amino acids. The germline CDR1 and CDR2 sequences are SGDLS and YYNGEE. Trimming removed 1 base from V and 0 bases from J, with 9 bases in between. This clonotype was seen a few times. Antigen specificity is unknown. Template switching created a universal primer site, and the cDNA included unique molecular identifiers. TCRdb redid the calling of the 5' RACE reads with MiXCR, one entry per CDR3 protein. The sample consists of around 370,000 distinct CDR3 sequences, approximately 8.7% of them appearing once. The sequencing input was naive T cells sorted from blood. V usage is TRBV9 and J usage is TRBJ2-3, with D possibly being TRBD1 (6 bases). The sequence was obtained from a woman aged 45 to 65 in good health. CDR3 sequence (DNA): TGTGCCAGCAGCGTAACAGGGTCGAGCACAGATACGCAGTATTTT. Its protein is CASSVTGSSTDTQYF.